This T cell receptor beta chain stems from a study of blood T cell repertoires in COVID-19. Across the study: Material from acute and convalescent COVID-19 was sourced from the United States, Italy and Spain. Sources were T cells, B-cell-depleted T cells, or PBMCs; the material itself was cDNA or gDNA.

This CDR3 has 14 amino acids. The germline V and J ends were trimmed by 5 bases and 5 bases, with 15 bases remaining between them. Germline V gene sequence: CDR1 SNHLY, CDR2 FYNNEI. Sequenced by immunoSEQ multiplex PCR; TCRdb stores in-frame clones only, minus some. The sample has 150,000 to 200,000 clones, 86% seen once. The sequenced sample consisted of peripheral blood. This chain links TRBV2 with TRBJ1-2; D is unresolved. The clonotype comes from an elderly woman in a cohort sampled during active or convalescent COVID-19. This chain's CDR3 is CASSLGGLYYGYTF. Written as DNA, the CDR3 is TGTGCCAGCAGTTTGGGAGGTTTATATTATGGCTACACCTTC.